This T cell receptor beta chain was sequenced in a study of control samples from healthy donors and cancer patients (TCRdb year 2020). The receptor library was made with the immunoSEQ multiplex PCR assay. As stored in TCRdb, this immuneACCESS dataset retains in-frame rearrangements with V and J assigned. A fraction of the clones does not appear; measured against another copy, unresolved V genes explain less than half of the discrepancy, and the remainder lacks a known reason. The sample data list 120,000 to 150,000 clones, and less than 95% of these were observed just once. The ten most abundant clones make up approximately 6.8% of the sample. On this clone itself: No cognate antigen has been identified for it. The sample holds no much larger clone one base away, and base qualities are not on file.

Input material: blood. The receptor was derived from a man aged 18 to 30 in good health.

For the CDR3, the sequence is CASSYVLAGKDEQFF. The DNA reads as follows: TGTGCCAGCAGTTACGTCCTAGCGGGGAAGGATGAGCAGTTCTTC. The sequence links TRBV6-6 to TRBJ2-1, with TRBD2 identical over 9 junction bases. CDR1 and CDR2 are drawn from the germline V gene (reference sequence): MNHNY, SVGAGI. The CDR3 numbers 15 residues from cysteine through phenylalanine. Only the CDR3 DNA stays, 45 bases, in frame from base 1. Germline trimming amounts to 2 bases on V and 8 bases on J, with 7 as the count of junction bases outside the gene matches.